This T cell receptor (beta chain) was captured in a study of T cell responses to AZD1222 COVID-19 vaccine. Study in general: Second-dose groups at about 4 or about 12 weeks were pooled. Study results and limitations: Without day 14 samples, only post-peak T cell repertoires were studied. Elevations in Spike-specific TCR breadth and depth followed administration of two AZD1222 doses.

Remarks on this clone: The target antigen is unknown.

Germline V gives CDR1 SGHTA, CDR2 FQGNSA. Trimming stripped 1 base from V and 4 bases from J, with 13 bases between. The CDR3 consists of 15 residues. Profiling relied on immunoSEQ multiplex PCR, and the TCRdb table lists in-frame clones only, not all of them. The sample has some 150,000 clones; 90% to 95% are singletons. The TCR originated in an adult in good health. Sequences were derived from peripheral blood, sampled on day 0 of AZD1222 vaccination. The chain recombines TRBV7-2 with TRBJ1-2; D possibly corresponds to TRBD1 (6 bases). CDR3: CASSLGGDTPYGYTF. The CDR3 nucleotides read TGTGCCAGCAGCTTAGGGGGGGACACTCCCTATGGCTACACCTTC. Filled out from reference TRBV7-2 and TRBJ1-2, the complete variable domain reads GAGVSQSPSNKVTEKGKDVELRCDPISGHTALYWYRQSLGQGLEFLIYFQGNSAPDKSGLPSDRFSAERTGGSVSTLTIQRTQQEDSAVYLCASSLGGDTPYGYTFGSGTRLTVV.